A selection of T cell receptor beta chains follows, all from one sample in a study of cytomegalovirus exposure and HLA in healthy donors. Sequencing used immunoSEQ multiplex PCR; TCRdb keeps in-frame clones, though not all of them. This table holds more than 140,000 clones, around 80% found once. Sequencing was done on a sample of PBMCs. The receptor set was obtained from a man aged 35 to 55 in good health and CMV-seronegative. Both conserved end residues are part of each CDR3. The D gene is left open where the match is weak. Some rows have no size entry. The others give once, few or many, or a class for an expanded clone.

clone_size,d_call,j_call,v_call,cdr3_aa,cdr3_nt
-,-,TRBJ2-1,TRBV25-1,CASSELTGARVSYNEQFF,TGTGCCAGCAGTGAATTGACTGGGGCTAGGGTCTCCTACAATGAGCAGTTCTTC
-,-,TRBJ2-5,TRBV28,CASSFSPPVYQYF,TGTGCCAGCAGTTTTTCCCCCCCGGTCTACCAGTACTTC
few,TRBD1,TRBJ1-6,TRBV2,CASSRLTGGNSPLHF,TGTGCCAGCAGCCGTTTGACAGGGGGCAATTCACCCCTCCACTTT
-,-,TRBJ2-1,TRBV7-2,CASSLLGGVEQFF,TGTGCCAGCAGCTTATTGGGAGGCGTCGAGCAGTTCTTC
-,TRBD2,TRBJ2-1,TRBV27,CASSDQAGVYNEQFF,TGTGCCAGCAGCGACCAAGCGGGGGTATACAATGAGCAGTTCTTC
few,-,TRBJ1-2,TRBV2,CASKGGEGYGYTF,TGTGCCAGCAAGGGAGGGGAGGGCTATGGCTACACCTTC
-,TRBD2,TRBJ2-2,TRBV4-2,CASSQDGLAGTGELFF,TGTGCCAGCAGCCAAGACGGGCTAGCGGGAACCGGGGAGCTGTTTTTT
-,TRBD1,TRBJ1-1,TRBV6-5,CASSYLDRGDTEAFF,TGTGCCAGCAGTTACTTGGACAGGGGGGACACTGAAGCTTTCTTT
-,TRBD2,TRBJ2-3,TRBV5-4,CASSLHPSGVLTDTQYF,TGTGCCAGCAGCTTGCACCCTAGCGGGGTCCTCACAGATACGCAGTATTTT
-,-,TRBJ1-2,TRBV4-2,CASTRGLDYGYTF,TGTGCCAGCACCCGAGGTCTTGACTATGGCTACACCTTC
-,TRBD1,TRBJ1-2,TRBV23-1,CASSQEDRGADGYTF,TGCGCCAGCAGTCAAGAGGACAGGGGGGCGGATGGCTACACCTTC
once,-,TRBJ2-3,TRBV9,CASSAKPGTRADTQYF,TGTGCCAGCAGCGCAAAACCGGGTACCCGAGCAGATACGCAGTATTTT
-,TRBD1,TRBJ2-7,TRBV27,CASRRTGPYYEQYF,TGTGCCAGCAGGCGGACAGGGCCCTACTACGAGCAGTACTTC
-,-,TRBJ2-3,TRBV7-2,CASSPESPGTSTDTQYF,TGTGCCAGCAGCCCAGAGAGTCCAGGTACTAGCACAGATACGCAGTATTTT
-,-,TRBJ2-3,TRBV10-3,CAIRDSVLPTDTQYF,TGTGCCATCAGAGACTCCGTTTTACCAACAGATACGCAGTATTTT
-,TRBD1,TRBJ1-5,TRBV11-2,CASSQGQTGGQPQHF,TGTGCCAGCAGCCAGGGACAGACCGGTGGTCAGCCCCAGCATTTT
-,TRBD1,TRBJ1-2,TRBV6-5,CASSNSGTGEDRYTF,TGTGCCAGCAGTAACTCCGGGACAGGGGAGGATCGGTACACCTTC
-,TRBD1,TRBJ1-2,TRBV6-5,CASSAGTGGHGYTF,TGTGCCAGCAGCGCAGGGACAGGGGGCCATGGCTACACCTTC
-,TRBD2,TRBJ2-3,TRBV9,CASSVDSPGLAGETDTQYF,TGTGCCAGCAGCGTAGATTCCCCCGGACTAGCGGGGGAAACAGATACGCAGTATTTT
few,TRBD1,TRBJ1-1,TRBV15,CATSILFTGTVNTEAFF,TGTGCCACCAGCATTCTTTTTACCGGGACAGTGAACACTGAAGCTTTCTTT
-,TRBD1,TRBJ1-5,TRBV28,CASSRTGNTQPQHF,TGTGCCAGCAGCCGGACAGGGAATACTCAGCCCCAGCATTTT
-,-,TRBJ1-2,TRBV7-3,CASSLWGGANYGYTF,TGTGCCAGCAGCTTATGGGGGGGGGCGAACTATGGCTACACCTTC
-,-,TRBJ2-7,TRBV28,CASSPTGCEQYF,TGTGCCAGCAGCCCCACAGGGTGCGAGCAGTACTTC
once,TRBD2,TRBJ2-1,TRBV9,CASSVGGGAFNEQFF,TGTGCCAGCAGCGTCGGCGGGGGGGCTTTCAATGAGCAGTTCTTC
-,TRBD1,TRBJ2-4,TRBV27,CASSLDRWAIQYF,TGTGCCAGCAGTTTGGACAGGTGGGCCATTCAGTACTTC
-,TRBD1,TRBJ2-7,TRBV15,CATSRDMAGGRYEQYF,TGTGCCACCAGCAGAGATATGGCAGGGGGCAGGTACGAGCAGTACTTC
-,TRBD1,TRBJ1-3,TRBV7-9,CASSLGTGRDWTGNTIYF,TGTGCCAGCAGCCTCGGGACAGGGAGGGATTGGACGGGAAACACCATATATTTT
-,-,TRBJ2-1,TRBV9,CASSVGLVSYNEQFF,TGTGCCAGCAGCGTAGGTCTAGTCTCCTACAATGAGCAGTTCTTC
few,TRBD1,TRBJ2-1,TRBV7-2,CASSRSLTGGRNEQFF,TGTGCCAGCAGCCGAAGCTTGACAGGGGGCCGGAATGAGCAGTTCTTC
-,-,TRBJ1-2,TRBV25-1,CASSESPEGAYGYTF,TGTGCCAGCAGTGAATCCCCTGAGGGTGCCTATGGCTACACCTTC
-,-,TRBJ2-1,TRBV7-7,CASSSGGYNEQFF,TGTGCCAGCAGCTCAGGGGGGTACAATGAGCAGTTCTTC
-,-,TRBJ2-7,TRBV30,CAWSVQTEQYF,TGTGCCTGGAGTGTACAGACAGAGCAGTACTTC
-,TRBD1,TRBJ1-1,TRBV7-9,CASSSLPRGTNTEAFF,TGTGCCAGCAGCTCCCTCCCCAGGGGGACGAACACTGAAGCTTTCTTT
-,-,TRBJ1-3,TRBV9,CASSVDSGGNTIYF,TGTGCCAGCAGCGTAGACTCGGGGGGAAACACCATATATTTT
few,TRBD1,TRBJ1-2,TRBV10-3,CAISEWGKQGPSYGYTF,TGTGCCATCAGTGAGTGGGGCAAACAGGGGCCGTCCTATGGCTACACCTTC
-,-,TRBJ2-1,TRBV6-1,CASSDQGPAYNEQFF,TGTGCCAGCAGTGATCAGGGGCCGGCCTACAATGAGCAGTTCTTC
few,-,TRBJ2-3,TRBV6-6,CASSYGRSGTDTQYF,TGTGCCAGCAGTTATGGGAGGTCAGGTACAGATACGCAGTATTTT
-,TRBD1,TRBJ2-1,TRBV6-5,CASSYGKGGAYNEQFF,TGTGCCAGCAGTTACGGGAAAGGGGGCGCGTACAATGAGCAGTTCTTC
many,TRBD2,TRBJ2-1,TRBV5-1,CASAAAAGGNEQFF,TGCGCCAGCGCGGCCGCGGCGGGGGGGAATGAGCAGTTCTTC
-,-,TRBJ1-3,TRBV4-3,CASSRAETASGNTIYF,TGCGCCAGCAGCCGAGCAGAGACTGCCTCTGGAAACACCATATATTTT
few,-,TRBJ2-7,TRBV5-5,CASSLALSEQYF,TGTGCCAGCAGCTTGGCACTCTCCGAGCAGTACTTC
-,TRBD1,TRBJ1-1,TRBV19,CASSMRQGYTEAFF,TGTGCCAGTAGTATGCGACAGGGGTACACTGAAGCTTTCTTT